This TCR beta chain comes out of a study of shared clonotypes between healthy human individuals. Study conclusions and caveats: Exclusively blood specimens were collected; tissue repertoires likely differ. Sequencing depth was a factor that was expected to affect clonotype sharing among donors.

CDR3 length equals 13 residues. Germline V lookup: CDR1 LNHDA, CDR2 SQIVND (reference sequence). The junction had 4 bases not matched to a gene; V was cut back by 4 bases and J by 7 bases. This clone was picked up a small number of times. Its antigen remains unknown. Researchers ran the assay at a deep level. Generated by immunoSEQ multiplex PCR, the TCRdb table keeps only in-frame clones and is missing some. The table lists about 2 million clones, roughly 95% of them singletons, with around 1% in the top ten. CD45RO negativity and positive selection for CCR7 defined naive CD8 cells, a population that excluded terminally differentiated effector memory CD45RA+ cells.

This TCR derives from a man between 18 and 35 years old in good health. V gene TRBV19 combines with J gene TRBJ2-1; TRBD1 matches 7 bases. What was sequenced was naive CD8+ T cells sorted from blood. CDR3 sequence: CASSKGGANEQFF. Here the CDR3 DNA reads TGTGCCAGTAGTAAAGGGGGCGCGAATGAGCAGTTCTTC.